This TCR beta chain was identified in a study of T cells in localized non-small cell lung cancer. Comment on this clone: What it recognizes is unknown.

Regarding the study as a whole: Adjacent uninvolved lung had the highest clonality, suggesting focused antigen responses. Longer overall survival was associated with a higher density of T cells in the blood. Detection in adjacent lung was observed for a median about 50 of the top 100 tumor clones.

Sequenced by immunoSEQ multiplex PCR; TCRdb stores in-frame clones only, minus some. The sample consists of 15,000 to 20,000 clones, around 89% of them appearing once. The sample was peripheral blood, taken before any cancer treatment. The sequence was obtained from a male donor at least 60 years old with stage II squamous cell lung carcinoma.

Here the CDR3 reads CSVESDSSGETQYF. Written as DNA, the CDR3 is TGCAGCGTTGAGTCGGACAGTTCGGGGGAGACCCAGTACTTC. The rearrangement joins TRBV29-1 to TRBJ2-5, with D perhaps matching TRBD1 (6 bases). Trimming removed 3 bases at V and 5 bases at J, with 16 bases between. The CDR3 is 14 amino acids. The germline CDR1 and CDR2 sequences are SQVTM and ANQGSEA.